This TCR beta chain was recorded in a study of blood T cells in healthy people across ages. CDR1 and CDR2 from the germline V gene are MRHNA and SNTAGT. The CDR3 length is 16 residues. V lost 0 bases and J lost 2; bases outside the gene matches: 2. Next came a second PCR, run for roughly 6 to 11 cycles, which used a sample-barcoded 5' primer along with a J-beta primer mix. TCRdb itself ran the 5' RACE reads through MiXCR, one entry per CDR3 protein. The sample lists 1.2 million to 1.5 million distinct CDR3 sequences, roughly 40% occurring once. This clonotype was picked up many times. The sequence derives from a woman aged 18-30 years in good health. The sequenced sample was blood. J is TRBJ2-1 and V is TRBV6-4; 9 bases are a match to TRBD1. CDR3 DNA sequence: TGTGCCAGCAGTGACTCGGGACAGGGTGCCTACAATGAGCAGTTCTTC. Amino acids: CASSDSGQGAYNEQFF.